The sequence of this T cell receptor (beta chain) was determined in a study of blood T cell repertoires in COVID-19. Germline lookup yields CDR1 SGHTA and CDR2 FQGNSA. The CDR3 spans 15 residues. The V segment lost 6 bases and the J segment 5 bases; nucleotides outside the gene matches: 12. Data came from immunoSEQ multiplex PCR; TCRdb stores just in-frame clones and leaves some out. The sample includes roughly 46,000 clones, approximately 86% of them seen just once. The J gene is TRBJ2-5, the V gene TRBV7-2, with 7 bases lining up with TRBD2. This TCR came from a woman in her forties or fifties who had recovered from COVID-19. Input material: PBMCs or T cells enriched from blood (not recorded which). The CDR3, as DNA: TGTGCCAGCAGACCTACTAGCGTCGGGGGGGAGACCCAGTACTTC. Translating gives CASRPTSVGGETQYF.